This TCR beta chain is drawn from a study of vaccination and CD4 T cells after COVID-19. Study overall: Overlapping spike peptides served as the stimulus for the cells. These peptides came from SARS-CoV-2 and from the common cold coronaviruses HCoV-NL63, HCoV-OC43 and HCoV-229E. Whole-study findings and limits: The appearance of a median 86.3% of reactive clones in convalescent patients occurred only post-vaccination.

Documented time point: late sampling 161 to 241 days after vaccination in a few convalescent patients. Treatment given: roughly ten-day PBMC culture with coronavirus spike peptide pools or control peptides (ViraFEST assay). This clonotype turned up a few times. The antigen remains unidentified. With the Oncomine TCR Beta short-read assay, DNA from cultured CD4+ T cells was sequenced. Researchers extracted genomic DNA from CD4+ T cells that had been cultured. TCRdb used MiXCR to reprocess the PCR reads, holding one entry per CDR3 protein. The repertoire consists of tens of thousands of distinct CDR3 sequences, with 35% to 45% occurring once and the leading ten covering 25% to 30%. V was shortened by 2 bases and J by 2 bases, with 13 bases between the two germline ends. The CDR3 runs to 16 residues. The germline V gene has CDR1 LNHDA and CDR2 SQIVND (reference sequence).

The TCR comes from a human donor who had recovered from COVID-19. The rearrangement joins TRBV19 to TRBJ1-5; the D gene is possibly TRBD1 (6 bases). Sequenced material: CD4+ T cells from blood, cultured in vitro, taken about 7 months after SARS-CoV-2 vaccination. The CDR3 here is CASSILGGQGNQPQHF. In DNA form, the CDR3 reads TGTGCCAGTAGTATATTAGGGGGGCAGGGCAATCAGCCCCAGCATTTT.